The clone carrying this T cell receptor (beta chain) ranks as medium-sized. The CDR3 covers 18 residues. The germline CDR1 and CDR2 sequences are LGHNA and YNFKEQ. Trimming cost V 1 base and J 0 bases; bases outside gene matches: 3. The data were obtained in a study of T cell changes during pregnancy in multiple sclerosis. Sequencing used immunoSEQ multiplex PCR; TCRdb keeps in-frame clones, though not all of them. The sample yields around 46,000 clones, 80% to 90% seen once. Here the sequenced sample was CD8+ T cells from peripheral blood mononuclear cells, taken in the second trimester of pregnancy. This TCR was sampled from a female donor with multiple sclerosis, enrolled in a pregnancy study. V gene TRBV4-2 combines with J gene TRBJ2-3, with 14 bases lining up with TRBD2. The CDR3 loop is CASSQGLAGGPSTDTQYF. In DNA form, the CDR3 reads TGTGCCAGCAGCCAAGGACTAGCGGGGGGGCCTAGCACAGATACGCAGTATTTT.